Given below is one TCR beta chain in context. The data are from a study of cytomegalovirus exposure and HLA in healthy donors. Germline CDR1 is MDHEN and CDR2 is SYDVKM. The CDR3 has 17 amino acids. Losses at the gene ends were 4 bases for V and 0 bases for J; bases not matched to a gene: 10. PCR amplification relied on 60 Vbeta primers (plus 13 Jbeta primers). Profiled with immunoSEQ multiplex PCR; TCRdb holds only in-frame clones, not every one. The sample shows roughly 150,000 clones, 70% of them seen only once. The chain carries TRBV28 and TRBJ1-1; 8 bases match TRBD1. The TCR originated in a woman aged 60 to 75 in good health and CMV-seropositive. Sequenced material: PBMCs. CDR3 residues: CASSSIGTGRMNTEAFF. The CDR3 region has the DNA TGTGCCAGCAGTTCAATCGGGACAGGAAGGATGAACACTGAAGCTTTCTTT.